The clone carrying this T cell receptor (beta chain) was detected many times. The target antigen is unknown. As part of library construction, unique molecular identifiers were attached to individual cDNA molecules. TCRdb reprocessed the 5' RACE reads with MiXCR, giving one entry per CDR3 protein. The sample has 46,000 or so distinct CDR3 sequences, 4% seen once. Germline values: CDR1 DFQATT, CDR2 SNEGSKA (reference sequence). This CDR3 contains 13 residues. The ends lost 7 bases at V and 2 bases at J; junction bases unmatched: 8. These data belong to a study of early T cells in non-severe SARS-CoV-2 infection. Study information: Alpha and beta chains were unpaired, from unsorted whole-blood bulk RNA.

Regarding the study as a whole: VDJdb matching skewed toward anti-spike CD8 responses, missing private and CD4 specificities.

The clonotype originates from an adult who was a healthcare worker with PCR-confirmed SARS-CoV-2 infection or an uninfected control (not recorded which). V is TRBV20-1 and J is TRBJ2-7; 7 positions match TRBD1. Sequencing was performed on whole blood. CDR3 sequence (DNA): TGCAGTGGAAAGGGACAGTCTGCCTACGAGCAGTACTTC. It translates to CSGKGQSAYEQYF.